This entry describes one T cell receptor beta chain. The antigen remains undetermined. V lost 1 base to trimming and J lost 0 bases, with 16 bases between them. Germline loops: CDR1 LNHDA, CDR2 SQIVND (reference sequence). The CDR3 consists of 17 residues. These data originate in a study of T cell responses to AZD1222 COVID-19 vaccine. Study-wide findings and caveats: Reportedly, nearly half the spike-specific TCRs target unmutated variant regions.

Measured with immunoSEQ multiplex PCR; TCRdb has only the in-frame clones, and not every one. The table has approximately 90,000 clones, roughly nine tenths seen once. V is TRBV19 and J is TRBJ2-7; D is unclear. Sequencing used peripheral blood, obtained on day 0 of AZD1222 vaccination. The sequence came from an adult in good health. CDR3 bases: TGTGCCAGTAGTATAGCGGGTGATGGACCAAGCTCCTACGAGCAGTACTTC. This sequence encodes CASSIAGDGPSSYEQYF.